The subject of this entry is one TCR beta chain. Its antigen is not identified. This sample was included in a study of CD8+ T cells in alopecia areata. General observations from the study: A great number of expanded lesional clones endured in scalp and blood during tofacitinib.

RNA extraction and reverse transcription yielded cDNA as sequencing template. Using immunoSEQ multiplex PCR, the repertoire was profiled, and TCRdb retains in-frame clones only, with some absent. The repertoire has some 80,000 clones, about 71% of them found once; the top ten carry around 24%. With 4 bases removed from V and 4 bases from J, the gap between germline ends came to 12 bases. The CDR3 is made up of 15 amino acids. Germline-derived CDR1 and CDR2 are SGHRS and YFSETQ. Treatment defined: oral pan-JAK inhibitor, 5-10 mg twice daily. Sequenced here: CD8+ T cells sorted from blood, sampled at week 24, from a patient treated with tofacitinib. This TCR derives from a human donor with alopecia areata. The J gene is TRBJ2-6, the V gene TRBV5-1; tentatively, D is TRBD1 (6 bases). The CDR3 sequence is CASSRGQSGANVLTF. The CDR3, as DNA: TGCGCCAGCAGCCGCGGACAGTCCGGGGCCAACGTCCTGACTTTC. Using reference TRBV5-1 and TRBJ2-6 for the parts outside the CDR3, the full variable domain is KAGVTQTPRYLIKTRGQQVTLSCSPISGHRSVSWYQQTPGQGLQFLFEYFSETQRNKGNFPGRFSGRQFSNSRSEMNVSTLELGDSALYLCASSRGQSGANVLTFGAGSRLTVL.